Sequencing of this T cell receptor (beta chain) was carried out in a study of cytomegalovirus exposure and HLA in healthy donors. Study background: Earlier work reported about 110 million unique TCR beta sequences from about 179 million T cells.

This PCR relied on a set of 60 Vbeta primers and 13 Jbeta primers. Method: immunoSEQ multiplex PCR; TCRdb's copy keeps in-frame clones and lacks some. This sample carries about 88,000 clones, 65% to 80% of them seen once, and the ten largest clones take more than 15%. Regarding donors, all were healthy bone marrow donors. Germline V gene lookup returns CDR1 SGHVS and CDR2 FNYEAQ. This CDR3 is 15 amino acids long. Trimming took 5 bases from V and 2 from J; bases not matched to a gene: 6. The chain has TRBV7-6 and TRBJ2-3; TRBD1 matches 8 bases. What was sequenced was PBMCs. The clonotype comes from a woman aged 18-29 years in good health and CMV-seropositive. The CDR3 region has the DNA TGTGCCAGCAGCGACAGGGGCCAAATCACAGATACGCAGTATTTT. Amino acids: CASSDRGQITDTQYF.